This T cell receptor beta chain is from a study of blood T cell repertoires in COVID-19. Study information: COVID-19 samples collected from the United States, Italy and Spain covered acute and convalescent phases.

Enrollment of patients from Seattle took place during active infection, with longitudinal follow-up. Per the authors' pipeline: Amplifying reference gene primers gave estimates of nucleated cell counts. Measured with immunoSEQ multiplex PCR; TCRdb has only the in-frame clones, and not every one. V, J and clone size derive from that table, while D and trimming were established from the DNA sequence. There are about 150,000 clones in the sample; about 85% occur only once, and 8% to 9% lies in the top ten. The germline CDR1 and CDR2 sequences are SGHRS and YFSETQ. With V trimmed by 0 bases and J by 7 bases, 7 bases remained unmatched. The length of the CDR3 is 14 residues.

This sequence joins TRBV5-1 and TRBJ2-7; 7 bases map to TRBD2. The sequenced sample consisted of peripheral blood. This clonotype was obtained from a woman in her sixties with COVID-19, enrolled during active disease. The CDR3 DNA is TGCGCCAGCAGCTTGGAACCTGCGGGGGTTGAGCAGTACGTC. Translated: CASSLEPAGVEQYV.